This paragraph covers one T cell receptor (beta chain) sequence. Participant reports of clinical history set cohort assignment. Donors in Cohort 3 who had recovered were those with two negative PCRs, healthcare professional clearance, or resolution of their symptoms. Sequencing used immunoSEQ multiplex PCR; TCRdb keeps in-frame clones, though not all of them. In the table there are approximately 150,000 clones, over 75% of which are singletons. The data derive from a study of blood T cell repertoires in COVID-19. Study in general: Collection of acute and convalescent COVID-19 samples took place in the United States, Italy and Spain. PBMCs, B-cell-depleted T cells, or T cells provided the cDNA or gDNA that made up the material.

This CDR3 spans 15 amino acids. Trimming cost V 1 base and J 2 bases, with 11 bases left between them. Germline CDR1 and CDR2: LGHDT and YNNKEL (reference sequence). Source material: PBMCs or T cells enriched from blood (not recorded which). This TCR derives from a man in his forties who had recovered from COVID-19. The chain uses TRBV3-1 (or the pseudogene TRBV3-2) and TRBJ1-2; D might be TRBD1 (5 bases). As DNA, the CDR3 is TGTGCCAGCAGCCAAGGCACAGGCTCCAACTATGGCTACACCTTC. It specifies CASSQGTGSNYGYTF.